The clone carrying this T cell receptor beta chain was detected a few times. This record belongs to a study of patients and donors after allogeneic stem cell transplantation. MiXCR was run by TCRdb on the RT-PCR reads, yielding one entry per CDR3 protein. The sample lists hundreds of thousands of distinct CDR3 sequences, approximately 16% seen once, with about 7% in the top ten. This CDR3 is built from 14 residues. CDR1 is SGHRS and CDR2 is YFSETQ in the germline V gene. Trimming left V 2 bases short and J 8 bases short, with 14 bases between. The gene calls are TRBV5-1 and TRBJ2-1; tentatively, D is TRBD2 (6 bases). The clonotype was recovered from a human donor who was either an allogeneic HSCT recipient or a stem cell or donor lymphocyte infusion donor (not recorded which). It is not recorded whose cells these are; they may come from a transplant donor. Sequences were obtained from blood, either unsorted or a sorted T cell fraction (not recorded which). The CDR3 protein is CASSFGGVSHEQFF. CDR3 bases: TGCGCCAGCAGCTTCGGGGGAGTTTCTCATGAGCAGTTCTTC.